Presented here are 27 T cell receptor beta chains from one specimen sequenced in a study of neurological immune-mediated disorders. MiXCR, run by TCRdb on the 5' RACE reads, gives a single entry per CDR3 protein. The sample yields about 50,000 distinct CDR3 sequences, over 9% seen once. The sequenced sample consisted of PBMCs. The receptors were sampled from a man aged 65-85 years with HTLV-1-associated myelopathy (HAM/TSP).

This clonotype was counted many times. The chain employs TRBV4-3 and TRBJ1-5; no firm D call. The V gene's germline CDR1 is LGHNA and CDR2 YSLEER. Trimming removed 6 bases from V and 3 bases from J, with 9 bases in between. This CDR3 region has 13 residues. This CDR3 reads CASSPRINQPQHF. The CDR3 bases are TGCGCCAGCAGTCCACGGATCAATCAGCCCCAGCATTTT.

There are many counts of this clonotype. The CDR3 loop is CASSRTGPVGGYTF. In DNA form, the CDR3 reads TGTGCCAGCAGTCGGACAGGGCCCGTTGGTGGCTACACCTTC. This chain connects TRBV7-9 to TRBJ1-2; 8 bases line up with TRBD1. The CDR3 sequence is 14 residues long. Germline V gene data show CDR1 as SEHNR and CDR2 as FQNEAQ (reference sequence). Trimming cost V 6 bases and J 7 bases; bases outside gene matches: 10.

With respect to this clonotype: A much larger clone is a single base away; this may be a read error. The chain joins TRBV19 to TRBJ1-5; 8 bases align to TRBD1. With V trimmed by 5 bases and J by 8 bases, 5 bases remained unmatched. The CDR3 runs 13 residues. Per the germline V gene, CDR1 is LNHDA and CDR2 is SQIVND (reference sequence). The chain's CDR3 is CASSADRDKPQHF. The CDR3 coding sequence is TGTGCCAGTAGTGCGGACAGGGATAAGCCCCAGCATTTT.

V and J are TRBV7-9 and TRBJ2-1; D perhaps matches TRBD1 (6 bases). Germline loops: CDR1 SEHNR, CDR2 FQNEAQ (reference sequence). V gave up 3 bases and J gave up 9 bases, with 15 bases separating them. The CDR3 contains 14 residues. The CDR3 reads CASSFGQTGGEQFF. The DNA of the CDR3 is TGTGCCAGCAGCTTCGGACAGACAGGAGGTGAGCAGTTCTTC.

This clonotype was recorded at least ten times. V and J are TRBV20-1 and TRBJ1-6; maybe TRBD1 (6 bases). The germline gives CDR1 DFQATT, CDR2 SNEGSKA (reference sequence). This CDR3 comprises 14 residues. Trimming shortened V by 2 bases and J by 8 bases, and 13 bases separated the two germline ends. In DNA, the CDR3 is TGCAGTGCTAGAAGAATGAACAGGGATTCACCCCTCCACTTT. Protein: CSARRMNRDSPLHF.

This chain joins TRBV7-9 and TRBJ2-1; D gene ambiguous. Deletions cut 0 bases from V and 3 bases from J, with 9 bases between. The length of the CDR3 is 15 residues. Germline CDR1 SEHNR, CDR2 FQNEAQ (reference sequence). DNA of the CDR3: TGTGCCAGCAGCTTAGCGTCTACTCGCTACAATGAGCAGTTCTTC. It specifies CASSLASTRYNEQFF.

This clonotype has ten or more counts. This sequence joins TRBV10-3 and TRBJ2-5, with D unclear. In germline, CDR1 is ENHRY, CDR2 SYGVKD. This CDR3 is 12 amino acids long. The V end was cut by 4 bases, the J end by 2 bases, with 5 bases between. The CDR3 nucleotides are TGTGCCATCAGTGGCGCGCAAGAGACCCAGTACTTC. Its protein product is CAISGAQETQYF.

This clonotype was seen repeatedly, ten times or more. The chain is built from TRBV4-3 and TRBJ2-4, with D uncertain. Trimming shortened V by 1 base and J by 0 bases, and 7 bases separated the two germline ends. Germline CDR1 reads LGHNA; CDR2 reads YSLEER. The CDR3 length is 15 residues. CDR3 loop: CASSQVSQAKNIQYF. Written as DNA, the CDR3 is TGCGCCAGCAGCCAAGTATCGCAAGCCAAAAACATTCAGTACTTC.

Regarding this clonotype: This may stem from a read error, because a much larger clone lies one nucleotide away. J is TRBJ2-7 and V is TRBV20-1, with 11 bases identical to TRBD1. Losses at the gene ends were 2 bases for V and 10 bases for J; bases not matched to a gene: 10. Germline V gene lookup returns CDR1 DFQATT and CDR2 SNEGSKA (reference sequence). CDR3 length: 14 amino acids. This CDR3 reads CSARSGTGGRDQYF. CDR3 coding DNA: TGCAGTGCTAGATCCGGGACAGGGGGGCGCGATCAGTACTTC.

This clonotype was detected ten times or more. V usage is TRBV6-2 or TRBV6-3 and J usage is TRBJ2-1, with D uncertain. CDR1 is MNHEY, CDR2 SVGEGT, per germline. Trimming left V 8 bases short and J 2 bases short, with 16 bases between. The CDR3 runs to 15 residues. The CDR3 bases are TGTGCCAGCTCACCTTTGAGGCCACCCTACAATGAGCAGTTCTTC. Amino acid sequence: CASSPLRPPYNEQFF.

Concerning this clonotype itself: Its ends do not fully match the called genes, so a read error is possible. The V and J genes are TRBV5-1 and TRBJ2-5; no clear D gene. The CDR3 sequence is 15 residues long. Looked up from germline, CDR1 is SGHRS and CDR2 is YFSETQ. This CDR3 is CANSLVVGALETQYF. The CDR3 region has the DNA TGCGCCAACAGCTTGGTAGTGGGCGCTTTGGAGACCCAGTACTTC.

This clonotype was found many times. The chain is built from TRBV7-8 and TRBJ2-3; TRBD2 matches at 8 bases. The germline V gene encodes CDR1 SGHVS and CDR2 FQNEAQ. The CDR3 contains 16 residues. V lost 5 bases to trimming and J lost 5 bases; unmatched junction nucleotides: 12. CDR3 sequence reads: CASSPRGTRGGDTQYF. The CDR3 DNA sequence: TGTGCCAGCAGCCCAAGGGGGACTAGAGGGGGAGATACGCAGTATTTT.

This clonotype was found many times. The CDR3 spells CASSLQRTGELFF. CDR3 DNA sequence: TGTGCCAGCAGCCTCCAGAGGACCGGGGAGCTGTTTTTT. The chain has TRBV7-6 and TRBJ2-2; D ambiguous. Germline CDR1 and CDR2: SGHVS and FNYEAQ. V was clipped by 5 bases and J by 5 bases, with 9 bases between them. The CDR3 is 13 residues long.

This clonotype was counted ten times or more. The V gene is TRBV20-1, the J gene TRBJ2-5; TRBD2 aligns across 7 bases. Germline V gene lookup returns CDR1 DFQATT and CDR2 SNEGSKA (reference sequence). The CDR3 extends over 14 amino acids. With 2 bases clipped from V and 3 bases from J, the junction kept 6 bases outside the gene matches. CDR3 nucleotides: TGCAGTGCTAGATCGGGCGGGAGAGAAGAGACCCAGTACTTC. This translates into CSARSGGREETQYF.

This clonotype was seen ten or more times. The chain uses TRBV29-1 and TRBJ2-2; 11 bases are shared with TRBD1. The CDR3 sequence is 14 residues long. V gave up 2 bases and J gave up 9 bases; unmatched junction bases: 5. Germline loops: CDR1 SQVTM, CDR2 ANQGSEA. The CDR3 reads CSVERWTGGRELFF. The CDR3, as DNA: TGCAGCGTTGAACGATGGACAGGGGGCCGGGAGCTGTTTTTT.

This clonotype was seen ten or more times. The chain couples TRBV12-3 or TRBV12-4 to TRBJ1-3, with D possibly TRBD1 on 6 matching bases. Trimming stripped 3 bases from V and 0 bases from J, with 12 bases between. The CDR3 consists of 16 residues. CDR3 protein: CASSFPQGASGNTIYF. The CDR3 nucleotides read TGTGCCAGCAGTTTCCCACAGGGTGCCTCTGGAAACACCATATATTTT.

This clonotype was seen many times. CDR3 amino acids: CASNWGQGYGYTF. The CDR3 DNA reads TGCGCCAGCAATTGGGGTCAAGGCTATGGCTACACCTTC. The rearrangement links TRBV5-1 to TRBJ1-2; D unclear. This CDR3 contains 13 residues. Germline V gives CDR1 SGHRS, CDR2 YFSETQ. The ends were cut back, 6 bases at V and 4 bases at J, with 13 bases in the middle.

The J gene is TRBJ2-1, the V gene TRBV7-8; no firm D call. Germline CDR1 SGHVS, CDR2 FQNEAQ. Trimming took off 1 base at V and 3 bases at J, with 4 bases between the two ends. The CDR3 is made up of 13 amino acids. For the CDR3, the DNA is TGTGCCAGCAGCTTAGGGGACTACAATGAGCAGTTCTTC. This sequence encodes CASSLGDYNEQFF.

This clonotype was seen at least ten times. This sequence joins TRBV7-2 and TRBJ2-1, with D possibly called TRBD1 or TRBD2 (7 bases each). This CDR3 is 16 amino acids long. Looked up from germline, CDR1 is SGHTA and CDR2 is FQGNSA. V dropped 5 bases and J dropped 0 bases, with 14 bases sitting between them. Written as DNA, the CDR3 is TGTGCCAGCAGCGGACAGGCGGGGGTCTCCTACAATGAGCAGTTCTTC. It yields the protein CASSGQAGVSYNEQFF.

The sample holds many counts of this clonotype. V usage is TRBV3-1 and J usage is TRBJ2-2; the D gene is possibly TRBD1 (6 bases). Looked up from germline, CDR1 is LGHDT and CDR2 is YNNKEL (reference sequence). The ends were cut back, 5 bases at V and 6 bases at J, with 13 bases in the middle. The length of the CDR3 is 14 residues. The CDR3: CASSDRHRSGELFF. Here the CDR3 DNA reads TGTGCCAGCAGCGACAGGCATCGGTCCGGGGAGCTGTTTTTT.

This clonotype appeared many times. This chain links TRBV3-1 with TRBJ2-7, with TRBD2 identical over 7 bases. Germline-derived CDR1 and CDR2 are LGHDT and YNNKEL (reference sequence). The length of the CDR3 is 14 residues. Losses at the gene ends were 2 bases for V and 5 bases for J; bases not matched to a gene: 6. The CDR3: CASSQRTSNHEQYF. The CDR3 DNA is TGTGCCAGCAGCCAAAGGACTAGTAACCACGAGCAGTACTTC.

In this sample, this clonotype turned up many times. The CDR3 reads CASSPQTGGETQYF. The CDR3 coding sequence is TGTGCCAGCTCACCCCAAACAGGGGGAGAGACCCAGTACTTC. The chain employs TRBV18 and TRBJ2-5, with 8 bases fitting TRBD1. Germline CDR1 reads KGHSH; CDR2 reads LQKENI. With 3 bases clipped from V and 4 bases from J, the junction kept 4 bases outside the gene matches. The CDR3 totals 14 residues.

This clonotype was observed at least ten times. The gene calls are TRBV7-3 and TRBJ2-7; 10 nucleotides match TRBD2. CDR3 length: 13 residues. Germline V CDR1 and CDR2: SGHTA, FQGTGA. The trim removed 9 bases at V and 6 bases at J, leaving 8 bases unmatched. The CDR3 region has the DNA TGTGCCAGAAACCCTAGCGGGAGCTGCGAGCAGTACTTC. Translated: CARNPSGSCEQYF.

This clonotype was observed a few times. The chain recombines TRBV12-3 or TRBV12-4 with TRBJ2-2; TRBD2 matches at 7 bases. CDR3 length: 15 residues. V shed 7 bases, J shed 7 bases, and the junction held 12 bases outside the gene matches. CDR3 sequence (DNA): TGTGCCAGCACCTTAGCCGGGAGGCTCTACGGGGAGCTGTTTTTT. Its translation is CASTLAGRLYGELFF.

This clonotype was recorded at least ten times. The J gene is TRBJ2-5, the V gene TRBV7-2, with 8 bases fitting TRBD2. This CDR3 contains 13 residues. The germline V gene has CDR1 SGHTA and CDR2 FQGNSA. The junction had 8 bases not matched to a gene; V was cut back by 1 base and J by 13 bases. The CDR3: CASSLEPRGGRYF. The DNA of the CDR3 is TGTGCCAGCAGCTTAGAGCCCCGGGGGGGGCGGTACTTC.

This clonotype was seen ten or more times. The chain uses TRBV5-1 and TRBJ2-5; D perhaps matches TRBD2 (6 bases). V was cut by 3 bases and J by 2 bases, with 11 bases left in between. The length of the CDR3 is 14 residues. Per the germline V gene, CDR1 is SGHRS and CDR2 is YFSETQ. The CDR3 DNA follows: TGCGCCAGCAGCTGGAATAGCGGACAAGAGACCCAGTACTTC. It codes for CASSWNSGQETQYF.

This clonotype was counted many times. J is TRBJ2-5 and V is TRBV4-3, with a tentative D call TRBD2 (5 bases). The CDR3 is 14 amino acids. Germline V gene sequence: CDR1 LGHNA, CDR2 YSLEER. Trimming took 1 base from V and 3 from J, leaving 9 bases between them. The chain's CDR3 is CASSQVIGKETQYF. The DNA for the CDR3 is TGCGCCAGCAGCCAAGTTATCGGGAAAGAGACCCAGTACTTC.